This T cell receptor beta chain was found in a study of neurological immune-mediated disorders (dated by TCRdb to about 2019). In terms of the full investigation: Peripheral blood TCR-beta repertoires from HTLV-I-associated myelopathy (HAM/TSP) patients, multiple sclerosis patients and healthy controls were compared by UMI-based sequencing. The 85 to 110 TCR-beta libraries included longitudinal samples, technical triplicates and paired sorted CD4+ and CD8+ T-cell subsets alongside PBMC samples. The cohort was made up of 68 subjects, consisting of some 15 HAM/TSP patients, about 35 multiple sclerosis patients and about 20 healthy controls. Paper-wide results and their limitations: No identical CDR3 amino acid sequences were shared among expanded clones across subjects, suggesting private TCR-beta repertoires in all groups. The highest TCR clonal expansion was observed in HAM/TSP patients, whereas the lowest was observed in MS patients, even when compared with healthy controls.

This clonotype appeared many times. What antigen it recognizes has not been identified. Per-nucleotide qualities are absent, and no much larger clonotype sits a single base away. For unsorted PBMC libraries, 2 million PBMCs were used after storage in RNAlater at -80 degrees C until RNA extraction. Peripheral blood underwent Ficoll-Hypaque density gradient centrifugation to isolate PBMCs, which were then cryopreserved in liquid nitrogen. The CDR3 measures 17 amino acids from cysteine to phenylalanine. Kept here is only the CDR3 DNA, which spans 51 bases and is read in frame from base 1. V is pared back by 5 bases and J by 5 bases, with 27 bases lying between the germline termini. According to the germline V gene (reference sequence), CDR1 reads DFQATT and CDR2 reads SNEGSKA. cDNA was synthesized by template-switch 5'RACE using a primer carrying a 10-nucleotide random unique molecular identifier by which each TCR transcript was tagged. Every sequencing run yielded over 200 million TCR-beta sequences covering 15-18 subjects. Total RNA was extracted with the RNeasy kit. The KAPA Real-time Library Amplification kit was used to amplify TCR-beta VDJ regions with primers for the TCR constant region and the 5'RACE anchor. Sample indexes and Illumina adaptors were added in a first PCR, after which library yield was increased in a second PCR. After Ampure bead purification, the roughly 650 bp TCR product was size-selected on a 2% E-gel SizeSelection system. Library quality was checked on a Bioanalyzer, concentration was measured with Qubit, and libraries were quantified with the Kapa Library Quantification kit before pooling. An Illumina HiSeq 2500 was used to sequence the libraries paired-end at 2 x 150 bp. To increase sequence diversity, roughly 23-30% phiX was spiked into each library pool. The paper's processing steps were these. Quality-filtered reads were processed with the UMI-based MiGEC pipeline, which removed over 90% of raw TCR sequences during error correction. IMGT germline references were used for alignment of VDJ genes, and clonotypes were defined by a unique CDR3 amino acid sequence together with V-J genes. Clonal expansion, Shannon diversity and CDR3 relatedness (CalcPairwiseDistances, ClusterSamples) were evaluated with VDJtools, and phylogenetic trees were built with CLCbio workbench. Expanded clones were defined as having at least 8 unique UMIs, based on coefficient-of-variation modelling across technical triplicates. The public reads were run again by TCRdb, first through fastp at Q25 and then through MiXCR, and only productive beta chains were kept. Each CDR3 protein gets just one entry, which takes the most common genes and DNA from the rows behind it. The V and J calls reflect TCRdb's pipeline rather than the authors' work. The sample table shows 35,000 or so distinct CDR3 sequences, and approximately 14% are seen once. The top ten clones comprise 25% to 30% of the sample.

The sequence links TRBV20-1 to TRBJ2-5, with TRBD1 as a weak D call on 6 bases. Material for sequencing was PBMCs. This sequence was found in a woman aged 50 to 60 with HTLV-1-associated myelopathy (HAM/TSP). The DNA sequence is as follows: TGCAGTGCTTCCCTACCCACCGACAGGTTGATATGGGAGACCCAGTACTTC. Translated, it reads CSASLPTDRLIWETQYF.